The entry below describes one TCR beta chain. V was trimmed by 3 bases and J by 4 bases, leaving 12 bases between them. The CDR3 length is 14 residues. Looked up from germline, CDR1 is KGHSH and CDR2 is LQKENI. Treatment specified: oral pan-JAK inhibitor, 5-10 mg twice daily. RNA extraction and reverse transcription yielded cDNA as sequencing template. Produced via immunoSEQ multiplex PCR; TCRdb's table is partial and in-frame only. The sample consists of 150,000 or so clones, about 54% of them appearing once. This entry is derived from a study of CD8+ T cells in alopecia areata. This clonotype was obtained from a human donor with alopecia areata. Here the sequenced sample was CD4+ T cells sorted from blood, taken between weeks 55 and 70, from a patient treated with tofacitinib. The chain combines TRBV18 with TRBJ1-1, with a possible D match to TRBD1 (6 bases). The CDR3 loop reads CASSPLAGATEAFF. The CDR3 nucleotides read TGTGCCAGCTCACCTTTAGCGGGGGCCACTGAAGCTTTCTTT. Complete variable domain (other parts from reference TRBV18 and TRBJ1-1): NAGVMQNPRHLVRRRGQEARLRCSPMKGHSHVYWYRQLPEEGLKFMVYLQKENIIDESGMPKERFSAEFPKEGPSILRIQQVVRGDSAAYFCASSPLAGATEAFFGQGTRLTVV.